The 29 T cell receptor beta chains given below trace back to one sample, sequenced in a study of cytomegalovirus exposure and HLA in healthy donors. Primers: 60 Vbeta forward and 13 Jbeta reverse. Sequencing was performed with immunoSEQ multiplex PCR; in TCRdb, only in-frame clones are kept and a portion is missing. Here the sample spans over 80,000 clones, around 85% being singletons. Sequences were obtained from PBMCs. The receptors come from a man in his forties or fifties in good health and CMV-seropositive.

Of note for this clone: A read error may account for a junction end that differs from germline. The V and J genes are TRBV7-9 and TRBJ1-3; 12 positions match TRBD1. The germline V gene encodes CDR1 SEHNR and CDR2 FQNEAQ (reference sequence). The CDR3 contains 17 residues. CDR3 loop: CSSSLGTGGSSGNTIYF. The CDR3 DNA is TGTTCCAGCAGCTTGGGGACAGGGGGCAGCTCTGGAAACACCATATATTTT.

V usage is TRBV2 and J usage is TRBJ1-6; 7 nucleotides match TRBD1. The germline V gene encodes CDR1 SNHLY and CDR2 FYNNEI. The CDR3 is made up of 16 amino acids. Trimming took 3 bases from V and 2 from J; bases not matched to a gene: 4. For the CDR3, the DNA is TGTGCCAGCAGTGATACGGACAGGACCTATAATTCACCCCTCCACTTT. Protein product: CASSDTDRTYNSPLHF.

J is TRBJ2-1 and V is TRBV27; D call uncertain. The germline CDR1 and CDR2 sequences are MNHEY and SMNVEV (reference sequence). V was cut by 3 bases and J by 6 bases, with 9 bases left in between. This CDR3 is built from 13 residues. The CDR3 region is CASSFFRSNEQFF. The CDR3 DNA is TGTGCCAGCAGTTTTTTTAGGAGCAATGAGCAGTTCTTC.

The gene calls are TRBV9 and TRBJ2-2; D may be TRBD2 (5 bases). The CDR3 runs to 14 residues. Germline V gene lookup returns CDR1 SGDLS and CDR2 YYNGEE. V was shortened by 0 bases and J by 6 bases, with 9 bases between the two germline ends. The CDR3 reads CASSVARGSGELFF. The CDR3 DNA sequence: TGTGCCAGCAGCGTAGCTCGGGGTTCCGGGGAGCTGTTTTTT.

The V gene is TRBV19, the J gene TRBJ1-1; 7 bases match TRBD1. CDR1 and CDR2 from the germline V gene are LNHDA and SQIVND (reference sequence). The CDR3 runs to 13 residues. Germline trimming cut 5 bases from V and 2 bases from J; bases unmatched to any gene: 2. The CDR3 coding sequence is TGTGCCAGTAGTGGGACAGCTAACACTGAAGCTTTCTTT. It yields the protein CASSGTANTEAFF.

The CDR3 DNA sequence: TGCAGCGTTGCAGGGGGGCGTAACACCGGGGAGCTGTTTTTT. Residues: CSVAGGRNTGELFF. The chain carries TRBV29-1 and TRBJ2-2; D is possibly TRBD1 (7 bases). Looked up from germline, CDR1 is SQVTM and CDR2 is ANQGSEA. The CDR3 consists of 14 residues. With 4 bases removed from V and 2 bases from J, the gap between germline ends came to 11 bases.

This clone was counted only a few times. This chain links TRBV30 with TRBJ1-4; 7 nucleotides agree with TRBD1. J was trimmed by 8 bases and V by 5 bases; bases with no gene match: 8. The CDR3 extends over 13 amino acids. From germline, CDR1 is GTSNPN and CDR2 SVGIG (reference sequence). The CDR3 DNA follows: TGTGCCTGGCATGAGGGGGCGAAAGAAAAACTGTTTTTT. Its translation: CAWHEGAKEKLFF.

V and J are TRBV7-2 and TRBJ1-5, with TRBD1 identical over 9 bases. Germline V gene data show CDR1 as SGHTA and CDR2 as FQGNSA. V gave up 5 bases and J gave up 0 bases; unmatched junction bases: 5. The CDR3 runs to 16 residues. Written as DNA, the CDR3 is TGTGCCAGCAGCCAAAAGGGACAGGGTAGCAATCAGCCCCAGCATTTT. Translating gives CASSQKGQGSNQPQHF.

The rearrangement uses TRBV27 and TRBJ2-7, with D possibly matching TRBD2 (5 bases). The germline V gene encodes CDR1 MNHEY and CDR2 SMNVEV (reference sequence). This CDR3 spans 14 amino acids. V lost 5 bases to trimming and J lost 3 bases, with 14 bases between them. CDR3 residues: CASSPRIAGYEQYF. CDR3 DNA sequence: TGTGCCAGCAGTCCCCGCATCGCGGGCTACGAGCAGTACTTC.

The rearrangement joins TRBV30 to TRBJ2-5, with D tentatively TRBD2 (6 bases). V lost 5 bases and J 2 bases, leaving 15 bases between the germline ends. In germline, CDR1 is GTSNPN, CDR2 SVGIG (reference sequence). There are 14 residues in the CDR3. CDR3 amino acids: CAWVTRRDQETQYF. The CDR3, as DNA: TGTGCCTGGGTGACTAGGCGGGATCAAGAGACCCAGTACTTC.

The chain carries TRBV28 and TRBJ2-7, with 9 nucleotides matching TRBD2. The CDR3 runs 13 residues. J lost 4 bases, V lost 8 bases, and 6 bases had no gene match. Germline CDR1 and CDR2: MDHEN and SYDVKM. The CDR3 reads CASGLREGYEQYF. The CDR3 DNA is TGTGCCAGCGGGTTGCGGGAGGGGTACGAGCAGTACTTC.

This chain uses TRBV28 with TRBJ1-2; TRBD1 matches 10 bases. Trimming took 5 bases from V and 3 from J; bases not matched to a gene: 6. The germline gives CDR1 MDHEN, CDR2 SYDVKM. The length of the CDR3 is 15 residues. In DNA form, the CDR3 reads TGTGCCAGCAGTACATCCGGGACAGGGGACTATGGCTACACCTTC. It specifies CASSTSGTGDYGYTF.

The chain links TRBV5-1 to TRBJ2-5; perhaps TRBD1 as D (5 bases). V was clipped by 4 bases and J by 5 bases, with 15 bases between them. The CDR3 extends over 14 amino acids. Germline V gene lookup returns CDR1 SGHRS and CDR2 YFSETQ. CDR3 bases: TGCGCCAGCAGCCCCAGGGAAGGCTCGGAGACCCAGTACTTC. It specifies CASSPREGSETQYF.

The V and J genes are TRBV6-5 and TRBJ1-2; a weak D match, TRBD1 (5 bases). The CDR3 has 13 residues. Germline V gives CDR1 MNHEY, CDR2 SVGAGI. V was trimmed by 5 bases and J by 3 bases, leaving 10 bases between them. This chain's CDR3 is CASSRREDYGYTF. For the CDR3, the DNA is TGTGCCAGCAGTCGCAGGGAAGACTATGGCTACACCTTC.

The chain combines TRBV5-1 with TRBJ2-5, with 7 bases that match TRBD1. The V gene end was trimmed by 6 bases and the J gene end by 1 base; junction bases not matched to a gene: 9. Germline V gene sequence: CDR1 SGHRS, CDR2 YFSETQ. This CDR3 comprises 15 residues. The chain's CDR3 is CASTFGTVLQETQYF. CDR3 in DNA: TGCGCCAGCACCTTCGGGACAGTCCTCCAAGAGACCCAGTACTTC.

CDR3 bases: TGTGCCAGCAGCCCTCGGGCAGGGAACGAAAAACTGTTTTTT. Its translation is CASSPRAGNEKLFF. The rearrangement joins TRBV9 to TRBJ1-4; possible D gene TRBD1, 5 bases. The V gene's germline CDR1 is SGDLS and CDR2 YYNGEE. Trimming left V 4 bases short and J 8 bases short, with 15 bases between. This CDR3 has 14 residues.

This sequence joins TRBV6-5 and TRBJ2-7; D gene uncertain. The V end was cut by 6 bases, the J end by 0 bases, with 15 bases between. The CDR3 is made up of 15 amino acids. From germline, CDR1 is MNHEY and CDR2 SVGAGI. CDR3 region: CASSSTPGSSYEQYF. CDR3 sequence (DNA): TGTGCCAGCAGCTCGACCCCAGGTTCCTCCTACGAGCAGTACTTC.

This clone came up once. The rearrangement links TRBV7-9 to TRBJ2-5; TRBD2 matches 9 bases. Germline values: CDR1 SEHNR, CDR2 FQNEAQ (reference sequence). V dropped 1 base and J dropped 6; count of bases not matched to a gene: 6. This CDR3 has 15 amino acids. DNA for the CDR3: TGTGCCAGCAGCTTAGAGACTAGCGGTTTAAAGACCCAGTACTTC. Protein: CASSLETSGLKTQYF.

The chain carries TRBV4-1 and TRBJ1-3, with 9 bases aligning to TRBD1. Germline trimming cut 2 bases from V and 9 bases from J; bases unmatched to any gene: 11. The CDR3 length is 16 residues. Looked up from germline, CDR1 is MGHRA and CDR2 is YSYEKL. This chain's CDR3 is CASSQKSGTGFITIYF. The CDR3 DNA reads as TGCGCCAGCAGCCAAAAGTCCGGGACAGGGTTTATCACCATATATTTT.

This chain uses TRBV10-3 with TRBJ2-7, with a tentative D call TRBD1 (7 bases). Trimming stripped 0 bases from V and 5 bases from J, with 17 bases between. The CDR3 sequence is 16 residues long. Germline V gene sequence: CDR1 ENHRY, CDR2 SYGVKD. The CDR3 nucleotides are TGTGCCATCAGTGAGTCGGCGGGACAGCTAGGCGACGAGCAGTACTTC. Protein: CAISESAGQLGDEQYF.

J is TRBJ1-1 and V is TRBV6-1; D gene uncertain. This CDR3 has 18 residues. Germline CDR1 and CDR2: MNHNS and SASEGT. V shed 0 bases and J shed 2 bases, with 19 bases lying between them. The CDR3 loop reads CASSEAGVGREGNTEAFF. The CDR3 DNA reads TGTGCCAGCAGTGAAGCCGGAGTGGGTCGCGAGGGAAACACTGAAGCTTTCTTT.

The V gene is TRBV27, the J gene TRBJ2-5, with 11 positions matching TRBD2. The junction had 11 bases not matched to a gene; V was cut back by 4 bases and J by 1 base. CDR3 size: 18 residues. CDR1 is MNHEY and CDR2 is SMNVEV in the germline V gene (reference sequence). The chain's CDR3 is CASSSGTSGFGGQETQYF. The CDR3 DNA sequence: TGTGCCAGCAGTTCCGGGACTAGCGGCTTCGGCGGCCAAGAGACCCAGTACTTC.

This chain connects TRBV4-1 to TRBJ2-7, with a weak D call TRBD2 (6 bases). The CDR3 consists of 15 residues. Trimming shortened V by 1 base and J by 2 bases, and 12 bases separated the two germline ends. Germline assignment: CDR1 MGHRA and CDR2 YSYEKL. CDR3 sequence reads: CASSQVSGRTYEQYF. In nucleotides, the CDR3 is TGCGCCAGCAGCCAAGTATCCGGGAGAACCTACGAGCAGTACTTC.

This chain links TRBV19 with TRBJ1-2; D may be TRBD1 (6 bases). This CDR3 contains 18 residues. Trimming pared 5 bases from V and 4 bases from J, leaving 26 bases between. Germline-derived CDR1 and CDR2 are LNHDA and SQIVND (reference sequence). The CDR3, as DNA: TGTGCCAGTAGTCTCCTTATCAGGGGCGCTCCCCTCTTCTATGGCTACACCTTC. It translates to CASSLLIRGAPLFYGYTF.

This clone was picked up one time. The V gene is TRBV15, the J gene TRBJ1-2; the match to TRBD1 covers 8 bases. Germline V gene sequence: CDR1 LNHNV, CDR2 YYDKDF (reference sequence). V was pared by 1 base and J by 6 bases, with 7 bases of the junction left unmatched. This CDR3 is 15 amino acids long. In nucleotides, the CDR3 is TGTGCCACCAGCAGAGGAGGACAGGGAGGGGATGGCTACACCTTC. Translation: CATSRGGQGGDGYTF.

The chain employs TRBV18 and TRBJ2-1; 8 bases are shared with TRBD1. This CDR3 spans 15 amino acids. CDR1 and CDR2 from the germline V gene are KGHSH and LQKENI. Losses at the gene ends were 6 bases for V and 6 bases for J; bases not matched to a gene: 10. The CDR3 sequence: CASSPQGAVTNEQFF. The CDR3 DNA reads as TGTGCCAGCTCGCCGCAGGGGGCTGTCACCAATGAGCAGTTCTTC. Full variable domain (remainder filled in from reference TRBV18 and TRBJ2-1): NAGVMQNPRHLVRRRGQEARLRCSPMKGHSHVYWYRQLPEEGLKFMVYLQKENIIDESGMPKERFSAEFPKEGPSILRIQQVVRGDSAAYFCASSPQGAVTNEQFFGPGTRLTVL.

The V and J genes are TRBV9 and TRBJ1-5; D may be TRBD1 (6 bases). Germline values: CDR1 SGDLS, CDR2 YYNGEE. V was trimmed by 2 bases and J by 5 bases, leaving 14 bases between them. The CDR3 sequence is 15 residues long. CDR3 sequence: CASSVTEGGDQPQHF. CDR3 nucleotide sequence: TGTGCCAGCAGCGTCACAGAAGGGGGGGATCAGCCCCAGCATTTT.

This sequence joins TRBV13 and TRBJ1-1, with 9 bases matching TRBD1. J was trimmed by 4 bases and V by 11 bases; bases with no gene match: 5. Germline V CDR1 and CDR2: PRHDT, FYEKMQ (reference sequence). The CDR3 has 12 amino acids. The CDR3, as DNA: TGTGCCGTACAGGGGGCGAGCACTGAAGCTTTCTTT. Amino acids: CAVQGASTEAFF.

V usage is TRBV5-8 and J usage is TRBJ1-1; tentative D call: TRBD1 (5 bases). In germline, CDR1 is SGHTS, CDR2 YDEGEE. The CDR3 length is 15 residues. V was cut by 5 bases and J by 0 bases, with 14 bases left in between. The CDR3 reads CASSRYRNMNTEAFF. The CDR3 DNA reads as TGTGCCAGCAGTAGGTACAGGAATATGAACACTGAAGCTTTCTTT.